This entry features one TCR beta chain sequence. The target antigen is unknown. Authors' data handling: TCR counts had a median of about 99,000 per sample and spanned about 20,000 to 750,000. TCRdb independently ran MiXCR on the RACE reads; one entry per CDR3 protein. These V and J calls originate from TCRdb's pipeline instead of the authors' own analysis. The table lists a few hundred thousand distinct CDR3 sequences, around 5% of them singletons. The time point is: patch test 1, 2 weeks after DPC sensitization. Treatment specified: therapeutic diphenylcyclopropenone sensitization with weekly scalp DPC. Total RNA was isolated from unfractionated whole blood. V lost 10 bases and J lost 4, with 13 bases in between. The CDR3 runs 13 residues. The data were obtained in a study of human T cells and chemical hapten exposure. Study conclusions and caveats: No shift was seen in TCRs above 1 in 1000 frequency with DPC sensitization. Expanded TCRs were compared with controls, and the expanded TCRs formed significantly more large CDR3 similarity clusters.

Sequenced material: whole blood, taken in connection with sensitization to the hapten diphenylcyclopropenone (DPC). The receptor's source is a woman aged 45-65 years with alopecia areata. Some clones in this sample may be carry-over from other donors' samples. This chain links TRBV12-3 or TRBV12-4 with TRBJ1-4; no reliable D call. CDR3 sequence (DNA): TGTGCCACCTCCCAGGAGCTTAATGAAAAACTGTTTTTT. Translated, it gives CATSQELNEKLFF.